The rows below give T cell receptor beta chains drawn from one sample of a study of cytomegalovirus exposure and HLA in healthy donors. The data were produced by immunoSEQ multiplex PCR, yet TCRdb's version contains in-frame clones alone and is incomplete. The sample holds about 210,000 clones; approximately 81% are singletons and the top ten take about 3.1%. Sequencing was performed on PBMCs. These receptors all come from a man aged 30 to 39 in good health and CMV-seronegative. Each CDR3 is given with its conserved first and last residue.

j_gene | v_gene | CDR3aa
TRBJ2-2 | TRBV7-9 | CASSLLEAGPTNTGELFF
TRBJ1-2 | TRBV6-1 | CASSQYYGYTF
TRBJ1-6 | TRBV5-5 | CASSSVGTPAVNSPLHF
TRBJ1-2 | TRBV6-1 | CASSESAPTTGRSGYTF
TRBJ2-7 | TRBV28 | CASSLTPGANSYEQYF
TRBJ2-1 | TRBV18 | CASSPLGGQGNNEQFF
TRBJ2-3 | TRBV7-8 | CASTSRQSSDTQYF
TRBJ1-1 | TRBV6-6 | CASSSRQGLTEAFF
TRBJ2-5 | TRBV9 | CASSPGLRETQYF
TRBJ1-1 | TRBV5-1 | CASSLGGTGSWDTEAFF
TRBJ1-6 | TRBV7-8 | CASSSEGVLKINSPLHF
TRBJ2-5 | TRBV7-3 | CASSLNPGMGQETQYF
TRBJ1-1 | TRBV5-1 | CASSLRRTVETEAFF
TRBJ2-1 | TRBV7-2 | CASSFLSGGDAEQFF
TRBJ2-1 | TRBV2 | CASSSPDRGNEQFF
TRBJ2-1 | TRBV7-2 | CASSLTASGYNEQFF
TRBJ2-7 | TRBV28 | CASYPQGSGEQYF
TRBJ2-1 | TRBV11-1 | CASSLASLSSYNEQFF
TRBJ2-7 | TRBV7-3 | CASSFGTARTEPYEQYF
TRBJ1-4 | TRBV9 | CASSVEDRGGAELFF
TRBJ2-7 | TRBV5-1 | CASSPSPSGGAGTYEQYF
TRBJ2-3 | TRBV6-4 | CASSGLAGSDTQYF
TRBJ1-1 | TRBV11-2 | CASSFNRDVYTEAFF
TRBJ1-3 | TRBV28 | CASSYPIQQPGNTIYF
TRBJ1-6 | TRBV18 | CASSRQGLGTPLHF
TRBJ2-7 | TRBV4-1 | CASSRVTGVDEQYF
TRBJ1-2 | TRBV9 | CASSPQTDGYTF